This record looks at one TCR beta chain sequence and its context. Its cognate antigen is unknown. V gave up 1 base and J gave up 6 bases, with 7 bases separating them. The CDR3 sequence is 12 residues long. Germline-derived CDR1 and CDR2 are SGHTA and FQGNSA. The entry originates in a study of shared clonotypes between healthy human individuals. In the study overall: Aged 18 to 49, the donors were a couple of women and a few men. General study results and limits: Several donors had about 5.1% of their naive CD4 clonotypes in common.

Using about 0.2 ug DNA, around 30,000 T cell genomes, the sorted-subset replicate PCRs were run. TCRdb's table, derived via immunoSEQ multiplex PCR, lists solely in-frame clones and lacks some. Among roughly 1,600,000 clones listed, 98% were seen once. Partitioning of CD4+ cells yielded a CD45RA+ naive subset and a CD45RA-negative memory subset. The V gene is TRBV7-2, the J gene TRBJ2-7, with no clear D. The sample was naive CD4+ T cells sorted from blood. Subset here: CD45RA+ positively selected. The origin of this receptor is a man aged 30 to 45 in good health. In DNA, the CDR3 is TGTGCCAGCAGCTTAGTCCGGCTCGAGCAGTACTTC. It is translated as CASSLVRLEQYF.